This T cell receptor (beta chain) is from a study of blood T cell repertoires in COVID-19. Study in general: Among Cohort 3 donors, those recovered had two negative PCRs, clearance, or symptom resolution. The samples span acute and convalescent COVID-19 from the United States, Italy and Spain.

Participants reported their clinical history, and cohort assignment relied on those reports. The CDR3 has 15 residues. Germline CDR1 SGHTA, CDR2 FQGTGA. V trimming: 2 bases; J trimming: 5 bases; junction bases outside the gene matches: 7. The data were produced by immunoSEQ multiplex PCR, yet TCRdb's version contains in-frame clones alone and is incomplete. Among over 150,000 clones listed, around three quarters were seen once. The source of this sequence is a woman between 70 and 85 years old in a cohort exposed to, infected with or recovered from COVID-19 (not recorded which). Input material: PBMCs or T cells enriched from blood (not recorded which). J is TRBJ2-5 and V is TRBV7-3; 8 nucleotides align to TRBD2. The CDR3 region is CASSLWGTSVETQYF. CDR3 nucleotide sequence: TGTGCCAGCAGCTTATGGGGGACTAGTGTGGAGACCCAGTACTTC.